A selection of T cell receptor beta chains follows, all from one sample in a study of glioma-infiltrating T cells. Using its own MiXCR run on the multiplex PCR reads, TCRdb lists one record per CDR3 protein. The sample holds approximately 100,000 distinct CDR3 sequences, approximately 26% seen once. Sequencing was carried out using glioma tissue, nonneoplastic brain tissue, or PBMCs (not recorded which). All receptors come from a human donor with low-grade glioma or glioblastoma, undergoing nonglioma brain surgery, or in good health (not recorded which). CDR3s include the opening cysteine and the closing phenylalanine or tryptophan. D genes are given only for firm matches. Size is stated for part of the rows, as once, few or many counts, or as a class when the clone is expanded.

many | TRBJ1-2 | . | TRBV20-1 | TGCAGTGCTAGAGATAATCCCAGGGAAGGCGGCTACACCTTC | CSARDNPREGGYTF
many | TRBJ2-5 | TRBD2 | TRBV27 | TGTGCCAGCAGCTTTAGATCGGGACTAGCGGGAGCTTGGAACCAAGAGACCCAGTACTTC | CASSFRSGLAGAWNQETQYF
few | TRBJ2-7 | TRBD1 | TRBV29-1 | TGCAGCGTTGAGGGGACAGGGGCCTACGAGCAGTACTTC | CSVEGTGAYEQYF
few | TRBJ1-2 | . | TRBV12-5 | TGTGCTAGTGGACCACTGAACAGGGAGCGCTACACCTTC | CASGPLNRERYTF
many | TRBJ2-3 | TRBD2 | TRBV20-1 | TGCAGTGCTAGAGCAGGAGCGGGAGCTGAAGATACGCAGTATTTT | CSARAGAGAEDTQYF
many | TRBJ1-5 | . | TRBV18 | TGTGCCAGCTCACCCGGCGGCAATCAGCCCCAGCATTTT | CASSPGGNQPQHF
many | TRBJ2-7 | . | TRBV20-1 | TGCAGTGCTAGACCGTACTACGAGCAGTACTTC | CSARPYYEQYF
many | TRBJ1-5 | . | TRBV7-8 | TGTGCCAGCAGCTTAGTATCAGGGGACAATCAGCCCCAGCATTTT | CASSLVSGDNQPQHF
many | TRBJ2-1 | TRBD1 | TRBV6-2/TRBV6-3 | TGTGCCAGCAGCCCTTCCGGGACAGTCTACAATGAGCAGTTCTTC | CASSPSGTVYNEQFF
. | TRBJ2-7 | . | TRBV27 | TGTGCCAGCGGACACGAGCAGTACTTC | CASGHEQYF
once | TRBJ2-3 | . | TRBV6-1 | TGTGCCAGCAGTCCGCGGGGCCGACAAGATACGCAGTATTTT | CASSPRGRQDTQYF
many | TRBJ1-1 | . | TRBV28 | TGTGCCAGCACAACGCAGGGAAGGGACACTGAAGCTTTCTTT | CASTTQGRDTEAFF
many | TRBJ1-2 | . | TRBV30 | TGTGCCTGGGAGCTGGGACTTAATGGCTACACCTTC | CAWELGLNGYTF
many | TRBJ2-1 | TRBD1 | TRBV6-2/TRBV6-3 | TGTGCCAGCAGCCCTAACCCCTCGACAGGGGGCTACAATGAGCAGTTCTTC | CASSPNPSTGGYNEQFF
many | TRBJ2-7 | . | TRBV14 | TGTGCCAGCAGCCAATCAGGGAACGAGCAGTACTTC | CASSQSGNEQYF
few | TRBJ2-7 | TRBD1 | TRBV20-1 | TGCAGTGCTCCCACCGAGACAGGGTCGTACGAGCAGTACTTC | CSAPTETGSYEQYF
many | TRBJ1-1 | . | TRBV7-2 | TGTGCCAGCAGCCCCTTCGGAGGGGCTAACACTGAAGCTTTCTTT | CASSPFGGANTEAFF
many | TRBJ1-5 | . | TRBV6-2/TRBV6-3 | TGTGCCAGCACTGGGGTAGGCAATCAGCCCCAGCATTTT | CASTGVGNQPQHF
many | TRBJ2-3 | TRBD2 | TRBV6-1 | TGTGCCAGCAAGAATAGCGGGGGGAAAACAGATACGCAGTATTTT | CASKNSGGKTDTQYF
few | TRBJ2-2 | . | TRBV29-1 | TGCAGCGTTGGTACAGGTTTTAACGCGAACACCGGGGAGCTGTTTTTT | CSVGTGFNANTGELFF
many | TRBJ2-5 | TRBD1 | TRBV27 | TGTGCCAGCAGTTTAACAGGGGCAGGAGAGACCCAGTACTTC | CASSLTGAGETQYF
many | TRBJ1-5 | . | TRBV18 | TGTGCCAGCTCTCAGGACAGTGGGAATCAGCCCCAGCATTTT | CASSQDSGNQPQHF
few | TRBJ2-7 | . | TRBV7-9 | TGTGCCAGCAGCTCCTTGGACAACTCCTACGAGCAGTACTTC | CASSSLDNSYEQYF
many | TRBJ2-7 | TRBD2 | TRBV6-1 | TGTGCCAGCAGTTACCGTAGCGGGAGGTCCTACGAGCAGTACTTC | CASSYRSGRSYEQYF
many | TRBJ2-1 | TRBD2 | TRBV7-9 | TGTGCCAGCAGCCAATACCGAGGACTAGCGGGGAGCTCCTACAATGAGCAGTTCTTC | CASSQYRGLAGSSYNEQFF
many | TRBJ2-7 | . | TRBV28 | TGTGCCAGCAGTCCCTACTCTTACGAGCAGTACTTC | CASSPYSYEQYF
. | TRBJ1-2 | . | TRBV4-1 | TGCGCCAGCAGCCAAGATTTAGGGGGGAACTATGGCTACGACTTC | CASSQDLGGNYGYDF
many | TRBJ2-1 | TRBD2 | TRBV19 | TGTGCCAGTAGTCCGAGCCTAGCGGGATACTACAATGAGCAGTTCTTC | CASSPSLAGYYNEQFF
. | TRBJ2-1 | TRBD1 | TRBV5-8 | TGCGCCAGCAACCCCGGGACAGGGGGCAATGAGCAGTTCTTC | CASNPGTGGNEQFF